Shown below are 16 T cell receptor beta chains from a single sample sequenced in a study of blood T cell repertoires in COVID-19. Sequencing was performed with immunoSEQ multiplex PCR; in TCRdb, only in-frame clones are kept and a portion is missing. The table lists around 260,000 clones, roughly 87% of them singletons. The specimen was peripheral blood. The origin of the receptors is a human donor in a cohort sampled during active COVID-19.

CDR3 DNA sequence: TGTGCCAGCAGTGCGACAGGGTTCGACGAGCAGTACTTC. This encodes CASSATGFDEQYF. The V call is TRBV2, the J call TRBJ2-7; 7 positions agree with TRBD1. V gave up 4 bases and J gave up 5 bases; unmatched junction bases: 5. This CDR3 is 13 amino acids long. CDR1 is SNHLY, CDR2 FYNNEI, per germline.

This chain links TRBV10-3 with TRBJ2-7; TRBD1 aligns across 9 bases. The CDR3 is made up of 15 amino acids. CDR1 is ENHRY and CDR2 is SYGVKD in the germline V gene. Trimming at V came to 6 bases and at J to 2 bases, leaving 8 bases not matched to a gene. CDR3 amino acids: CAIRDPGQGPYEQYF. As DNA, the CDR3 is TGTGCCATCAGAGACCCGGGACAGGGCCCCTACGAGCAGTACTTC.

In this sample, this clone turned up once. The V gene is TRBV3-1 (or the pseudogene TRBV3-2), the J gene TRBJ2-2; TRBD2 aligns across 7 bases. V trimming: 4 bases; J trimming: 1 base; junction bases outside the gene matches: 6. The CDR3 spans 16 residues. CDR1 and CDR2 (germline): LGHDT, YNNKEL (reference sequence). For the CDR3, the DNA is TGTGCCAGCAGCCCTCGACTAGCCCAGAACACCGGGGAGCTGTTTTTT. Its protein is CASSPRLAQNTGELFF.

The rearrangement links TRBV7-9 to TRBJ2-7; possibly TRBD1 for D (7 bases). CDR1 is SEHNR and CDR2 is FQNEAQ in the germline V gene (reference sequence). There are 15 residues in the CDR3. V was pared by 5 bases and J by 5 bases, with 19 bases between. In DNA form, the CDR3 reads TGTGCCAGCAGCCCCAAGGGCAGGGGGGACGACGAGCAGTACTTC. This gives the protein CASSPKGRGDDEQYF.

The V gene is TRBV5-1, the J gene TRBJ2-7; a weak D match, TRBD1 (5 bases). The CDR3 contains 17 residues. Germline V gene lookup returns CDR1 SGHRS and CDR2 YFSETQ. The V and J ends lost 3 bases and 2 bases respectively, with 21 bases between them. Here the CDR3 DNA reads TGCGCCAGCAGCTCTGGGGCTAGGAACTTCAAGGCCTACGAGCAGTACTTC. The encoded protein is CASSSGARNFKAYEQYF.

V usage is TRBV13 and J usage is TRBJ1-1; 9 bases map to TRBD1. CDR1 and CDR2 from the germline V gene are PRHDT and FYEKMQ (reference sequence). V shed 5 bases and J 6 bases; nucleotides not matched to a gene: 4. The CDR3 length is 13 residues. The CDR3 sequence is CASSLDRGPEAFF. CDR3 coding DNA: TGTGCCAGCAGCCTGGACAGGGGCCCTGAAGCTTTCTTT.

This chain connects TRBV4-1 to TRBJ2-1; D is unclear. With 4 bases removed from V and 3 bases from J, the gap between germline ends came to 10 bases. The CDR3 loop spans 14 amino acids. CDR1 is MGHRA, CDR2 YSYEKL, per germline. The CDR3 sequence: CASSPFGRYNEQFF. In nucleotides, the CDR3 is TGCGCCAGCAGCCCCTTTGGGCGCTACAATGAGCAGTTCTTC.

The V and J genes are TRBV30 and TRBJ1-1, with 7 bases that match TRBD1. V gave up 3 bases and J gave up 7 bases; unmatched junction bases: 8. Germline CDR1 GTSNPN, CDR2 SVGIG (reference sequence). This CDR3 has 13 residues. CDR3 protein: CAWRDTGAGEAFF. The CDR3 DNA reads as TGTGCCTGGAGGGATACAGGGGCAGGTGAAGCTTTCTTT. Using reference TRBV30 and TRBJ1-1 for the parts outside the CDR3, the full variable domain is SQTIHQWPATLVQPVGSPLSLECTVEGTSNPNLYWYRQAAGRGLQLLFYSVGIGQISSEVPQNLSASRPQDRQFILSSKKLLLSDSGFYLCAWRDTGAGEAFFGQGTRLTVV.

This sequence joins TRBV5-4 and TRBJ1-4, with D possibly matching TRBD1 (6 bases). Germline V gives CDR1 SGHNT, CDR2 YYREEE (reference sequence). Trimming took off 3 bases at V and 7 bases at J, with 7 bases between the two ends. The CDR3 is 12 amino acids. The CDR3 spells CASSSQGEKLFF. The CDR3 nucleotides read TGTGCCAGCAGCTCACAGGGTGAAAAACTGTTTTTT.

V and J are TRBV7-2 and TRBJ1-1; D might be TRBD1 (5 bases). Trimming took off 3 bases at V and 3 bases at J, with 11 bases between the two ends. This CDR3 has 14 residues. CDR1 is SGHTA and CDR2 is FQGNSA in the germline V gene. The CDR3, as DNA: TGTGCCAGCAGCTTTGGGGCGGGGGACACTGAAGCTTTCTTT. Protein: CASSFGAGDTEAFF.

A few counts support this clone. The J gene is TRBJ1-1, the V gene TRBV6-6; tentatively, D is TRBD1 (5 bases). The CDR3 length is 13 residues. Germline V gene sequence: CDR1 MNHNY, CDR2 SVGAGI (reference sequence). V was trimmed by 8 bases and J by 4 bases, leaving 14 bases between them. CDR3 in DNA: TGTGCCAGCCGTCGAGGGGCAGGCACTGAAGCTTTCTTT. This translates into CASRRGAGTEAFF.

The V call is TRBV19, the J call TRBJ2-1; 7 bases line up with TRBD2. This CDR3 has 15 residues. Trimming at V came to 1 base and at J to 8 bases, leaving 8 bases not matched to a gene. The germline gives CDR1 LNHDA, CDR2 SQIVND (reference sequence). CDR3 loop: CASSIARRERDEQFF. The CDR3, as DNA: TGTGCCAGTAGTATAGCTAGGCGGGAGAGGGATGAGCAGTTCTTC.

This clone was observed a single time. V and J are TRBV6-5 and TRBJ2-7; D is possibly TRBD1 (5 bases). This CDR3 has 14 amino acids. V lost 0 bases, J lost 5 bases, and 11 bases lay in between. Germline CDR1 MNHEY, CDR2 SVGAGI. DNA of the CDR3: TGTGCCAGCAGTTACTCGAAGGGGATCCACGAGCAGTACTTC. Its protein is CASSYSKGIHEQYF.

The CDR3 sequence is CASSIGTALNQPQHF. CDR3 DNA sequence: TGTGCCAGTAGTATAGGCACAGCCCTCAATCAGCCCCAGCATTTT. This rearrangement joins TRBV19 to TRBJ1-5; D gene uncertain. The CDR3 covers 15 residues. The germline V gene encodes CDR1 LNHDA and CDR2 SQIVND (reference sequence). With 1 base removed from V and 3 bases from J, the gap between germline ends came to 10 bases. Supplemented by reference TRBV19 and TRBJ1-5, the full variable domain reads DGGITQSPKYLFRKEGQNVTLSCEQNLNHDAMYWYRQDPGQGLRLIYYSQIVNDFQKGDIAEGYSVSREKKESFPLTVTSAQKNPTAFYLCASSIGTALNQPQHFGDGTRLSIL.

This clone has just a few counts. The gene calls are TRBV7-3 and TRBJ1-2; D not certain. The V and J ends lost 3 bases and 7 bases respectively, with 9 bases between them. CDR1 is SGHTA and CDR2 is FQGTGA in the germline V gene. This CDR3 spans 12 amino acids. As DNA, the CDR3 is TGTGCCAGCAGCTTCCTCGGCGGTGGCTACACCTTC. This translates into CASSFLGGGYTF.

This chain connects TRBV19 to TRBJ2-7, with 8 bases aligning to TRBD1. V shed 6 bases and J 3 bases; nucleotides not matched to a gene: 7. CDR1 is LNHDA and CDR2 is SQIVND in the germline V gene (reference sequence). The CDR3 extends over 14 amino acids. The CDR3 DNA follows: TGTGCCAGTAGCCGGGACAGGTCCCTCTACGAGCAGTACTTC. It codes for CASSRDRSLYEQYF. The full variable domain, in which reference TRBV19 and TRBJ2-7 provide the parts outside the CDR3, is DGGITQSPKYLFRKEGQNVTLSCEQNLNHDAMYWYRQDPGQGLRLIYYSQIVNDFQKGDIAEGYSVSREKKESFPLTVTSAQKNPTAFYLCASSRDRSLYEQYFGPGTRLTVT.